The 5 T cell receptor beta chains listed next were all sequenced from one sample in a study of shared clonotypes between healthy human individuals. Positive CCR7 selection of CD45RO-negative cells yielded the naive CD8 cells, and terminally differentiated effector memory CD45RA+ cells were excluded. Clones were read by immunoSEQ multiplex PCR, and TCRdb kept only the in-frame ones, dropping some. The sample holds 1.5 million to 2.5 million clones, approximately 94% seen once. Sequencing was done on a sample of naive CD8+ T cells sorted from blood. These receptors were taken from a man younger than 30 in good health.

This chain joins TRBV7-6 and TRBJ1-1; D remains ambiguous. Trimming pared 4 bases from V and 4 bases from J, leaving 13 bases between. This CDR3 has 14 residues. Germline V CDR1 and CDR2: SGHVS, FNYEAQ. As DNA, the CDR3 is TGTGCCAGCAGCTACGGACCCTTGGGCACTGAAGCTTTCTTT. Its translation is CASSYGPLGTEAFF.

V usage is TRBV2 and J usage is TRBJ2-7; the D is unclear. The CDR3 runs to 12 residues. V was clipped by 4 bases and J by 7 bases, with 11 bases between them. Germline V gene lookup returns CDR1 SNHLY and CDR2 FYNNEI. For the CDR3, the DNA is TGTGCCAGCAGTGTCCCGCCCCTGGAGCAGTACTTC. It encodes CASSVPPLEQYF. Supplemented by reference TRBV2 and TRBJ2-7, the full variable domain reads EPEVTQTPSHQVTQMGQEVILRCVPISNHLYFYWYRQILGQKVEFLVSFYNNEISEKSEIFDDQFSVERPDGSNFTLKIRSTKLEDSAMYFCASSVPPLEQYFGPGTRLTVT.

The chain couples TRBV5-1 to TRBJ2-1; 11 nucleotides align to TRBD1. The germline V gene has CDR1 SGHRS and CDR2 YFSETQ. V was pared by 0 bases and J by 2 bases, with 4 bases of the junction left unmatched. The CDR3 contains 17 residues. The chain's CDR3 is CASSLVMGQGAYNEQFF. The DNA for the CDR3 is TGCGCCAGCAGCTTGGTCATGGGACAGGGGGCCTACAATGAGCAGTTCTTC.

Concerning this clone: The sample carries other DNA sequences with the same CDR3. This chain uses TRBV28 with TRBJ2-3; D is ambiguous. CDR1 and CDR2 from the germline V gene are MDHEN and SYDVKM. The CDR3 has 13 amino acids. V was clipped by 3 bases and J by 2 bases, with 6 bases between them. The CDR3 is CASSFRFTDTQYF. Here the CDR3 DNA reads TGTGCCAGCAGTTTTCGCTTCACAGATACGCAGTATTTT.

The chain has TRBV15 and TRBJ2-3; TRBD2 agrees at 8 bases. Germline V CDR1 and CDR2: LNHNV, YYDKDF (reference sequence). This CDR3 is built from 16 residues. The junction had 12 bases not matched to a gene; V was cut back by 5 bases and J by 5 bases. CDR3 in DNA: TGTGCCACCAGCCTAGCGGGCGCAGCCCCTTTAGATACGCAGTATTTT. Translated, it gives CATSLAGAAPLDTQYF.